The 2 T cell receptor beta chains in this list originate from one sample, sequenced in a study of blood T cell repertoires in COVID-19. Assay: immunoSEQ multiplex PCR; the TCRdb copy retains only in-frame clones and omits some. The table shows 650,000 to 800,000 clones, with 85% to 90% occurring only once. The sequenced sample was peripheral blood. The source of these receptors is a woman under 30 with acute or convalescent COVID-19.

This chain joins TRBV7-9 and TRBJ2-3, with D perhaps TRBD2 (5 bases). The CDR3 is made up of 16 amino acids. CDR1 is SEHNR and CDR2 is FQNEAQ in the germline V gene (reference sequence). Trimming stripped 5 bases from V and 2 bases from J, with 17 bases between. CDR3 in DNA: TGTGCCAGCAGCCTCGGCCCTAGCCTGGACACAGATACGCAGTATTTT. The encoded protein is CASSLGPSLDTDTQYF.

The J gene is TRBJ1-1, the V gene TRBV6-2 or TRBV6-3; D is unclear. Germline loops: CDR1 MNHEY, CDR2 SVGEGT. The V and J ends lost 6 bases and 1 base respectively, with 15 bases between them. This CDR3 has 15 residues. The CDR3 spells CASSSRGRPNTEAFF. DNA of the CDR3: TGTGCCAGCAGCTCCCGCGGGCGGCCGAACACTGAAGCTTTCTTT.